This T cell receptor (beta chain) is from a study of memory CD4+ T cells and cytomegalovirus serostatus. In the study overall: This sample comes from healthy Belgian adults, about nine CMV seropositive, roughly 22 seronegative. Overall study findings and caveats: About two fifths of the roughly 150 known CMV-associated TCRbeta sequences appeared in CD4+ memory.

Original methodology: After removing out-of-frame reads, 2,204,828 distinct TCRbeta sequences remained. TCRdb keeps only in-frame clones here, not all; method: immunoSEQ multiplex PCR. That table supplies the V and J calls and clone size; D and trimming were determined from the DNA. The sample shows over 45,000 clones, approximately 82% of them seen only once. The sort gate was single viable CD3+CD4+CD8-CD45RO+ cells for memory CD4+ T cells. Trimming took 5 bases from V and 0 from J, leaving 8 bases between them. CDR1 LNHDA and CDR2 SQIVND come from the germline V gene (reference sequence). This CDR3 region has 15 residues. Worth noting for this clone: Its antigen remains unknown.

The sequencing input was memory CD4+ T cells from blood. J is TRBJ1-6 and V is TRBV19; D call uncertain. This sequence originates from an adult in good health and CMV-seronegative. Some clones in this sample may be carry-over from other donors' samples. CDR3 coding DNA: TGTGCCAGTAGTTCTGGGAGCTCCTATAATTCACCCCTCCACTTT. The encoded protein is CASSSGSSYNSPLHF.